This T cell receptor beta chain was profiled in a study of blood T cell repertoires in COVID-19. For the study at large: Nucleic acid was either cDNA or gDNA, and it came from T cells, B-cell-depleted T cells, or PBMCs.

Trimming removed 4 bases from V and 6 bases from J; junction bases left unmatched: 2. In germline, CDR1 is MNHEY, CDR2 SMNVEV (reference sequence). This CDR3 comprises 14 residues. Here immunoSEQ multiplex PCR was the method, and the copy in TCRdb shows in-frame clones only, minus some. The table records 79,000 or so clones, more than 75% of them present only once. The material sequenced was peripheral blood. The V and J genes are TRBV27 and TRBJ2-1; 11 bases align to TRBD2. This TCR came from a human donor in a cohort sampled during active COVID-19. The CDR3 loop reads CASSWTSGLNEQFF. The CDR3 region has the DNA TGTGCCAGCAGTTGGACTAGCGGGCTCAATGAGCAGTTCTTC.